What follows are 3 T cell receptor beta chains derived from one specimen sequenced in a study of T cell responses to AZD1222 COVID-19 vaccine. The assay was immunoSEQ multiplex PCR, and TCRdb's table has in-frame clones only and misses some. The table lists about 150,000 clones, roughly 91% of them singletons. The specimen was peripheral blood, collected on day 0 of AZD1222 vaccination. The receptor source for this set is an adult in good health.

The V and J genes are TRBV27 and TRBJ2-3, with 7 bases identical to TRBD2. The CDR3 sequence is 15 residues long. Trimming took 4 bases from V and 4 from J; bases not matched to a gene: 8. Germline V gene lookup returns CDR1 MNHEY and CDR2 SMNVEV (reference sequence). CDR3 region: CASSSLGRLADTQYF. The CDR3 bases are TGTGCCAGCAGTTCACTCGGGAGGCTTGCAGATACGCAGTATTTT.

For the CDR3, the DNA is TGTGCCAGCAGCTTAGGCGACAGGGAGCGTTCACCCCTCCACTTT. This codes for CASSLGDRERSPLHF. This chain links TRBV7-3 with TRBJ1-6; 7 positions agree with TRBD1. V was pared by 2 bases and J by 9 bases, with 7 bases of the junction left unmatched. Germline values: CDR1 SGHTA, CDR2 FQGTGA. CDR3 length: 15 amino acids.

CDR3 protein: CASSPQGYSNTGELFF. CDR3 nucleotides: TGTGCCAGCAGTCCACAGGGTTACTCGAACACCGGGGAGCTGTTTTTT. The chain has TRBV2 and TRBJ2-2, with D possibly TRBD1 on 6 matching bases. Germline loops: CDR1 SNHLY, CDR2 FYNNEI. V was shortened by 5 bases and J by 0 bases, with 13 bases between the two germline ends. The CDR3 consists of 16 residues.